This T cell receptor (beta chain) came from a study of cytomegalovirus exposure and HLA in healthy donors. Study-wide results and caveats: Reportedly, TCR beta sequences accurately predicted HLA-A and HLA-B alleles in most subjects. Later findings reportedly placed an Asian-associated ancestry cluster below the approximately 670-donor mean for N-insertions.

As to this clone: Antigen: not known.

The CDR3 runs 15 residues. Germline CDR1 and CDR2: SGDLS and YYNGEE. The ends were cut back, 1 base at V and 5 bases at J, with 15 bases in the middle. Amplification used 60 Vbeta primers and 13 Jbeta primers. Using immunoSEQ multiplex PCR, the repertoire was profiled, and TCRdb retains in-frame clones only, with some absent. The table lists 85,000 to 100,000 clones, nearly 80% of them singletons. V usage is TRBV9 and J usage is TRBJ1-1; the D gene is possibly TRBD1 (6 bases). The sequenced sample was PBMCs. The TCR was taken from a woman between 40 and 50 years old in good health and CMV-seronegative. The CDR3 loop reads CASSVSAGVRTEAFF. CDR3 sequence (DNA): TGTGCCAGCAGCGTATCTGCAGGGGTGCGGACTGAAGCTTTCTTT.